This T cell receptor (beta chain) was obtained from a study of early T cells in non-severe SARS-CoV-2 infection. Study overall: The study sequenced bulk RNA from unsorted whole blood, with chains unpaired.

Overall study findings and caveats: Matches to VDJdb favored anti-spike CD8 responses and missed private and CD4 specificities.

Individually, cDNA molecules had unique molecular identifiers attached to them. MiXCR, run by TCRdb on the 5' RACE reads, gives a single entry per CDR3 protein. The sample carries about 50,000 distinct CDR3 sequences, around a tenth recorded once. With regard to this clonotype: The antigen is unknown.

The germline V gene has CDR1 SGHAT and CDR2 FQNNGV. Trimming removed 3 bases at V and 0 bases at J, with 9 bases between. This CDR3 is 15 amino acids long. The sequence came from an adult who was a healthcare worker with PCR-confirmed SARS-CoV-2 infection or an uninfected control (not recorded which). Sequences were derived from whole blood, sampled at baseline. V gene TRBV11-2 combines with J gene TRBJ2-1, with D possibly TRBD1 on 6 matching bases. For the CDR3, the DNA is TGTGCCAGCAGCTTGACAGGATTCTCCTACAATGAGCAGTTCTTC. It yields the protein CASSLTGFSYNEQFF. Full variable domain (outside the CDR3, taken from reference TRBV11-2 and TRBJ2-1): EAGVAQSPRYKIIEKRQSVAFWCNPISGHATLYWYQQILGQGPKLLIQFQNNGVVDDSQLPKDRFSAERLKGVDSTLKIQPAKLEDSAVYLCASSLTGFSYNEQFFGPGTRLTVL.